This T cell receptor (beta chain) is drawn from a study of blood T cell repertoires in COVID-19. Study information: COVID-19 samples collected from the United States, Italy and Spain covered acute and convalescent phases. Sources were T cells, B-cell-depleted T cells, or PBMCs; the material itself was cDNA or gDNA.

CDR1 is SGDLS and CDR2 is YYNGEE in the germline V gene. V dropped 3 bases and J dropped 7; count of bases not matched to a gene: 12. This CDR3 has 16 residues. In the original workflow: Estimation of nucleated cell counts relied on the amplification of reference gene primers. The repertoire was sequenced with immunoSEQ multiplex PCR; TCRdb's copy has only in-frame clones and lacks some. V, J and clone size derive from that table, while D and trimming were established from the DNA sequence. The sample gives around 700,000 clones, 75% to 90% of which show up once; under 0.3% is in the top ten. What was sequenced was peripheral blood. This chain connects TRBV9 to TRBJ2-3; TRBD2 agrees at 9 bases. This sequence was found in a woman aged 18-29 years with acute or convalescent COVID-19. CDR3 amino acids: CASSAGEAGGTYTQYF. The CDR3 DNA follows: TGTGCCAGCAGCGCCGGGGAAGCGGGGGGTACATATACGCAGTATTTT.